This T cell receptor (beta chain) was sequenced in a study of cytomegalovirus exposure and HLA in healthy donors. Study-wide background: Earlier, about 179 million T cells were analyzed, and 90 million to 140 million unique TCR beta sequences were found among them. Study results and limitations: The listing of some 170 TCR beta chains classed them as cytomegalovirus-associated. What a later analysis reportedly showed was that an Asian-associated ancestry cluster had fewer N-insertions than the roughly 670-donor mean. The sole available immune exposure information was CMV serostatus.

13 Jbeta primers and 60 Vbeta primers were used for the PCR. Some clones are missing from TCRdb's copy, which holds only in-frame ones; the method was immunoSEQ multiplex PCR. The table has fewer than 250,000 clones, around 78% seen once. To note about this clone: Its cognate antigen is unknown.

This CDR3 spans 14 amino acids. Germline lookup yields CDR1 LNHNV and CDR2 YYDKDF (reference sequence). V lost 0 bases and J lost 0, with 5 bases in between. V gene TRBV15 combines with J gene TRBJ1-1; D gene ambiguous. The TCR originated in a woman aged 25-40 years in good health and CMV-seropositive. The sample consisted of PBMCs. The CDR3 reads CATSRDPVNTEAFF. CDR3 nucleotide sequence: TGTGCCACCAGCAGAGATCCGGTGAACACTGAAGCTTTCTTT.